The 26 T cell receptor beta chains below were found in one sample sequenced in a study of T cells in Graves' hyperthyroidism and ophthalmopathy. Amplification yielded TCR beta CDR3 regions, with RNA transcripts as the source. HTBI primers were used for first-round RT-PCR of the TCR CDR3. TCRdb re-called the multiplex PCR reads with MiXCR, one entry per CDR3 protein. The sample has just under 750,000 distinct CDR3 sequences, roughly a third seen once. The material sequenced was blood. These receptors all stem from a middle-aged woman with Graves' hyperthyroidism.

This chain links TRBV25-1 with TRBJ1-2; no clear D. V lost 6 bases and J 5 bases, leaving 10 bases between the germline ends. The CDR3 has 12 amino acids. Germline V gene data show CDR1 as MGHDK and CDR2 as SYGVNS. CDR3 amino acids: CASRPDIYGYTF. CDR3 in DNA: TGTGCCAGCAGACCGGATATATATGGCTACACCTTC.

Turning to this clonotype: At one end the junction does not follow the germline gene, possibly because of a read error. The chain links TRBV25-1 to TRBJ1-2, with TRBD1 matching 9 bases. Germline CDR1 and CDR2: MGHDK and SYGVNS. This CDR3 region has 16 residues. The CDR3 reads CASSQLWDRATYSYTF. The CDR3 DNA reads as TGTGCCAGCAGCCAACTCTGGGACAGGGCGACCTATAGCTACACCTTC.

This clonotype occurred many times. The V and J genes are TRBV9 and TRBJ1-6, with 9 bases matching TRBD1. V was clipped by 4 bases and J by 10 bases; unmatched bases: 12. The CDR3 extends over 16 amino acids. CDR1 is SGDLS and CDR2 is YYNGEE in the germline V gene. The CDR3 sequence is CASSPLPGQGASPLHF. The CDR3 DNA is TGTGCCAGCAGCCCCCTCCCGGGACAGGGTGCGTCACCCCTCCACTTT.

The rearrangement uses TRBV25-1 and TRBJ1-5; D remains ambiguous. The CDR3 is 13 residues long. The germline V gene encodes CDR1 MGHDK and CDR2 SYGVNS. The V end lost 5 bases, the J end lost 6 bases, and 11 bases lay between the germline ends. Here the CDR3 DNA reads TGTGCCAGCAGTTCCCGTCGGGCTCAGCCCCAGCATTTT. Translation gives CASSSRRAQPQHF.

The rearrangement uses TRBV7-2 and TRBJ2-3; possible D gene TRBD2, 5 bases. Germline V gene data show CDR1 as SGHTA and CDR2 as FQGNSA. Trimming shortened V by 5 bases and J by 0 bases, and 12 bases separated the two germline ends. The CDR3 sequence is 15 residues long. The CDR3 DNA reads TGTGCCAGCAGCCCAGGAGGTCCTAGCACAGATACGCAGTATTTT. Translated, it gives CASSPGGPSTDTQYF.

This clonotype came up once. This chain uses TRBV20-1 with TRBJ2-7; 7 nucleotides agree with TRBD1. The CDR3 sequence is 11 residues long. Germline V gene lookup returns CDR1 DFQATT and CDR2 SNEGSKA (reference sequence). Trimming removed 6 bases from V and 6 bases from J; junction bases left unmatched: 5. The CDR3 DNA follows: TGCAGTGCGCACCGGGACAGCGAGCAGTACTTC. It codes for CSAHRDSEQYF.

The chain carries TRBV7-3 and TRBJ2-6, with D possibly TRBD1 on 6 matching bases. This CDR3 spans 18 amino acids. Germline assignment: CDR1 SGHTA and CDR2 FQGTGA. The V gene lost 8 bases and the J gene lost 1 base, with 21 bases spanning the gap. The CDR3: CASARVGHQLSGANVLTF. In DNA, the CDR3 is TGTGCCAGCGCGCGGGTGGGACACCAACTATCTGGGGCCAACGTCCTGACTTTC. Combining the CDR3 with reference TRBV7-3 and TRBJ2-6 gives the whole variable domain GAGVSQTPSNKVTEKGKYVELRCDPISGHTALYWYRQSLGQGPEFLIYFQGTGAADDSGLPNDRFFAVRPEGSVSTLKIQRTERGDSAVYLCASARVGHQLSGANVLTFGAGSRLTVL.

This clonotype was observed at least ten times. The V and J genes are TRBV2 and TRBJ2-5, with TRBD2 matching 7 bases. This CDR3 is built from 13 residues. V shed 11 bases and J 1 base; nucleotides not matched to a gene: 7. CDR1 is SNHLY and CDR2 is FYNNEI in the germline V gene. The CDR3 reads CAATRLAQETQYF. For the CDR3, the DNA is TGTGCCGCCACCCGACTAGCCCAAGAGACCCAGTACTTC.

The CDR3 sequence: CASSLRGGRDTHSPLHF. In DNA form, the CDR3 reads TGTGCCAGCAGCTTAAGAGGCGGGCGAGACACCCATTCACCCCTCCACTTT. J is TRBJ1-6 and V is TRBV7-2; D unclear. Germline-derived CDR1 and CDR2 are SGHTA and FQGNSA. V shed 2 bases and J shed 8 bases, with 19 bases lying between them. CDR3 length: 17 amino acids.

This clonotype was detected only a few times. This rearrangement joins TRBV7-2 to TRBJ2-3; 9 positions agree with TRBD1. CDR3 length: 12 amino acids. V lost 1 base and J lost 13; bases outside the gene matches: 3. CDR1 SGHTA and CDR2 FQGNSA come from the germline V gene. The CDR3 nucleotides read TGTGCCAGCAGCTTAGTTGGGGACAGGGAGTATTTT. Its translation is CASSLVGDREYF.

Ten or more counts support this clonotype. The junction does not match germline at one end; this may be a read error. The chain has TRBV5-1 and TRBJ2-5, with unresolved D. This CDR3 has 16 residues. Germline V lookup: CDR1 SGHRS, CDR2 YFSETQ. In DNA form, the CDR3 reads TGTGCCAGCAGCTTCCCCTCACGCCGTCCTCAAGAGACCCAGTACTTC. Translating gives CASSFPSRRPQETQYF.

This clonotype was observed a handful of times. The genes are TRBV20-1 and TRBJ1-1; D may be TRBD1 (5 bases). Germline V gene lookup returns CDR1 DFQATT and CDR2 SNEGSKA (reference sequence). This CDR3 spans 13 amino acids. The V gene lost 5 bases and the J gene lost 2 bases, with 12 bases spanning the gap. The CDR3 region has the DNA TGCAGTGCTGCGGGACGGACAAACACTGAAGCTTTCTTT. This codes for CSAAGRTNTEAFF.

This clonotype was seen repeatedly, ten times or more. This chain links TRBV10-3 with TRBJ1-2; 8 bases line up with TRBD1. CDR1 is ENHRY, CDR2 SYGVKD, per germline. J lost 2 bases, V lost 8 bases, and 10 bases had no gene match. CDR3 size: 15 residues. CDR3 in amino acids: CAIDRTGNSNYGYTF. In DNA, the CDR3 is TGTGCCATCGATAGGACAGGGAATTCCAACTATGGCTACACCTTC.

This clonotype has at least ten counts. The chain employs TRBV7-9 and TRBJ2-2, with 7 bases fitting TRBD2. The CDR3 runs to 16 residues. V lost 1 base and J lost 2; bases outside the gene matches: 4. The germline V gene has CDR1 SEHNR and CDR2 FQNEAQ (reference sequence). CDR3 sequence reads: CASSLGASGNTGELFF. DNA for the CDR3: TGTGCCAGCAGCTTAGGGGCTAGCGGCAACACCGGGGAGCTGTTTTTT.

This clonotype was observed a handful of times. The rearrangement uses TRBV4-3 and TRBJ2-7, with D maybe TRBD1 (6 bases). CDR1 is LGHNA, CDR2 YSLEER, per germline. The CDR3 consists of 14 residues. The V end was cut by 4 bases, the J end by 1 base, with 11 bases between. For the CDR3, the DNA is TGCGCCAGCAGCCGCAGGGGTTTTTCCTACGAGCAGTACTTC. Translating it yields CASSRRGFSYEQYF.

In this sample, this clonotype turned up a few times. V gene TRBV7-9 combines with J gene TRBJ2-7; no clear D. There are 15 residues in the CDR3. Trimming removed 5 bases at V and 7 bases at J, with 21 bases between. The germline CDR1 and CDR2 sequences are SEHNR and FQNEAQ (reference sequence). CDR3 sequence: CASSPLPDPLGEQYF. The CDR3 coding sequence is TGTGCCAGCAGCCCCCTCCCGGACCCGCTAGGAGAGCAGTACTTC.

In regard to this clonotype: One junction end disagrees with the germline gene, perhaps due to a read error. The CDR3 is CAGSLAGAGSDGYTF. CDR3 DNA sequence: TGTGCCGGCAGTTTAGCGGGTGCAGGCTCGGACGGCTACACCTTC. The V and J genes are TRBV12-3 or TRBV12-4 and TRBJ1-2; D remains unclear. CDR3 size: 15 residues.

The gene calls are TRBV7-2 and TRBJ1-6; possibly TRBD1 for D (5 bases). Looked up from germline, CDR1 is SGHTA and CDR2 is FQGNSA. V gave up 5 bases and J gave up 19 bases, with 24 bases separating them. This CDR3 is built from 14 residues. The CDR3 reads CASSPQSWNTGPHF. The CDR3 DNA sequence: TGTGCCAGCAGCCCCCAATCCTGGAACACAGGCCCGCACTTT.

The CDR3 sequence: CASSYAGGVAGELFF. CDR3 in DNA: TGTGCCAGCAGTTACGCGGGGGGCGTCGCCGGGGAGCTGTTTTTT. V usage is TRBV6-5 and J usage is TRBJ2-2; TRBD2 matches at 8 bases. This CDR3 has 15 amino acids. V lost 2 bases, J lost 6 bases, and 5 bases stayed unmatched. Germline CDR1 and CDR2: MNHEY and SVGAGI.

The chain joins TRBV7-9 to TRBJ2-7; no definite D call. The V gene lost 6 bases and the J gene lost 5 bases, with 14 bases spanning the gap. This CDR3 comprises 13 residues. CDR1 and CDR2 from the germline V gene are SEHNR and FQNEAQ (reference sequence). The CDR3 nucleotides are TGTGCCAGCAGTTTAATTTGGGGAAACGAGCAGTACTTC. Translated: CASSLIWGNEQYF.

This chain connects TRBV9 to TRBJ2-2, with D hard to call. CDR1 and CDR2 (germline): SGDLS, YYNGEE. V was cut by 4 bases and J by 4 bases, with 11 bases left in between. The CDR3 totals 14 residues. As DNA, the CDR3 is TGTGCCAGCAGCCCTCGGGCCGCCACCGGGGAGCTGTTTTTT. Translation: CASSPRAATGELFF.

This clonotype was recorded many times. The gene calls are TRBV15 and TRBJ1-2; D unclear. Germline V CDR1 and CDR2: LNHNV, YYDKDF (reference sequence). The CDR3 has 14 amino acids. The V and J ends lost 0 bases and 8 bases respectively, with 13 bases between them. The CDR3 sequence: CATSRDRAARGYTF. The CDR3 coding sequence is TGTGCCACCAGCAGAGATAGAGCGGCGCGAGGCTACACCTTC.

V and J are TRBV7-9 and TRBJ2-2, with 10 bases aligning to TRBD2. The CDR3 sequence is 14 residues long. CDR1 and CDR2 (germline): SEHNR, FQNEAQ (reference sequence). Unmatched junction bases numbered 3, after V lost 11 bases and J lost 0 bases. The CDR3 DNA follows: TGTGCCTGGAGCGGGAGGGCGAACACCGGGGAGCTGTTTTTT. It codes for CAWSGRANTGELFF.

This clonotype was detected only a few times. The chain combines TRBV12-3 or TRBV12-4 with TRBJ1-2, with a possible D match to TRBD1 (5 bases). V was clipped by 0 bases and J by 5 bases, with 13 bases between them. This CDR3 has 15 amino acids. CDR3 sequence reads: CASSLAWGRTYGYTF. CDR3 nucleotides: TGTGCCAGCAGTTTAGCGTGGGGACGGACTTATGGCTACACCTTC.

This rearrangement joins TRBV9 to TRBJ1-2; 7 nucleotides agree with TRBD1. Unmatched junction bases numbered 5, after V lost 3 bases and J lost 3 bases. The CDR3 is 14 residues long. The germline V gene has CDR1 SGDLS and CDR2 YYNGEE. Here the CDR3 reads CASSGQGGDYGYTF. The CDR3 nucleotides are TGTGCCAGCAGCGGACAGGGCGGGGACTATGGCTACACCTTC.

This clonotype occurred many times. The junction differs from germline at one of its ends, possibly a read error. The genes are TRBV10-2 and TRBJ2-7; 8 bases map to TRBD2. Germline V gene data show CDR1 as WSHSY and CDR2 as SAAADI. This CDR3 is built from 15 residues. The CDR3 sequence is CASNEPSGGTYEQYF. The CDR3 nucleotides read TGCGCCAGCAATGAGCCCAGCGGGGGCACCTACGAGCAGTACTTC.